One sample yielded the 18 T cell receptor beta chains listed below, sequenced in a study of post-analysis software for immune sequencing data. TCR beta cDNA libraries had unique molecular identifiers. From the PCR reads, TCRdb called clonotypes with MiXCR, one entry per CDR3 protein. This sample carries fewer than 850,000 distinct CDR3 sequences, 30% of them seen once, and the ten largest clones take more than 0.55%. Study-wide results and caveats: A handful of TRBV segments were significantly more frequent in patients than in controls. TRBV5-6, TRBV5-1 and TRBV20-1 were among these segments.

Their antigens remain unidentified. Input material: blood. These receptors were taken from a girl between 10 and 17 years old with multiple sclerosis.

This clonotype came up a few times. The chain uses TRBV5-5 and TRBJ1-1; D is ambiguous. V dropped 2 bases and J dropped 1 base, with 6 bases sitting between them. Germline lookup yields CDR1 SGHKS and CDR2 YYEKEE (reference sequence). The CDR3 contains 13 residues. CDR3 sequence: CASSFNGNTEAFF. CDR3 nucleotide sequence: TGTGCCAGCAGCTTTAACGGGAACACTGAAGCTTTCTTT.

V and J are TRBV20-1 and TRBJ2-5; 13 bases align to TRBD2. The J call may be incorrect, as the DNA end agrees better with TRBJ2-7. CDR1 is DFQATT and CDR2 is SNEGSKA in the germline V gene (reference sequence). CDR3 size: 13 residues. The CDR3: CSAAGTSGIEQYF. In nucleotides, the CDR3 is TGCAGTGCTGCCGGGACTAGCGGGATCGAGCAGTACTTC.

This clonotype came up a few times. The chain joins TRBV5-1 to TRBJ1-5, with D possibly TRBD1 on 5 matching bases. V lost 0 bases, J lost 6 bases, and 13 bases lay in between. The CDR3 consists of 15 residues. Germline V gene data show CDR1 as SGHRS and CDR2 as YFSETQ. For the CDR3, the DNA is TGCGCCAGCAGCTTGGTCCCAGGGCTGGGTCAGCCCCAGCATTTT. Translation: CASSLVPGLGQPQHF.

The CDR3 DNA reads TGCGCCAGCAGCCAAGATAATGTGGGGGCCGAGCAGTTCTTC. It is translated as CASSQDNVGAEQFF. The chain is built from TRBV4-1 and TRBJ2-1; D possibly corresponds to TRBD1 (6 bases). The V end was cut by 0 bases, the J end by 10 bases, with 13 bases between. CDR1 is MGHRA, CDR2 YSYEKL, per germline. There are 14 residues in the CDR3.

The table lists this clonotype with many counts. The chain employs TRBV29-1 and TRBJ2-1, with 11 bases matching TRBD2. The CDR3 spans 14 residues. Germline CDR1 and CDR2: SQVTM and ANQGSEA. After removal of 6 bases from V and 6 bases from J, the junction contained 7 bases not matched to a gene. CDR3 coding DNA: TGCAGCGTAGCCCCCGGGACTAGCGGCAATGAGCAGTTCTTC. It codes for CSVAPGTSGNEQFF.

The CDR3 protein is CASSPPYPSSTDTQYF. DNA for the CDR3: TGTGCCAGCAGCCCGCCTTACCCATCTAGCACAGATACGCAGTATTTT. The chain combines TRBV11-1 with TRBJ2-3; D unclear. Trimming cost V 5 bases and J 0 bases, with 15 bases left between them. Germline CDR1 reads SGHAT; CDR2 reads FQDESV (reference sequence). The CDR3 totals 16 residues. Together with reference TRBV11-1 and TRBJ2-3, the CDR3 gives the full variable domain: EAEVAQSPRYKITEKSQAVAFWCDPISGHATLYWYRQILGQGPELLVQFQDESVVDDSQLPKDRFSAERLKGVDSTLKIQPAELGDSAMYLCASSPPYPSSTDTQYFGPGTRLTVL.

V gene TRBV20-1 combines with J gene TRBJ1-4, with D hard to call. CDR1 is DFQATT and CDR2 is SNEGSKA in the germline V gene (reference sequence). The CDR3 totals 14 residues. Trimming took 6 bases from V and 4 from J, leaving 15 bases between them. The CDR3 DNA reads as TGCAGTGCGCGGAGATCGGCCGATAATGAAAAACTGTTTTTT. The encoded protein is CSARRSADNEKLFF.

This clonotype turned up a few times. This sequence joins TRBV15 and TRBJ1-2; TRBD1 agrees at 7 bases. This CDR3 has 19 residues. Germline trimming cut 0 bases from V and 4 bases from J; bases unmatched to any gene: 17. The germline V gene has CDR1 LNHNV and CDR2 YYDKDF (reference sequence). CDR3 region: CATSRDPHRGLEDLYGYTF. The CDR3 DNA sequence: TGTGCCACCAGCAGAGATCCGCACAGGGGCTTAGAAGACCTCTATGGCTACACCTTC.

The chain joins TRBV7-9 to TRBJ1-2, with D possibly TRBD1 on 5 matching bases. The CDR3 spans 14 residues. From germline, CDR1 is SEHNR and CDR2 FQNEAQ (reference sequence). CDR3 DNA: TGTGCGGGAAATAGCGAGCAGGGTGGCTATGGCTACACCTTC. This codes for CAGNSEQGGYGYTF.

The chain uses TRBV9 and TRBJ1-2; D call uncertain. The CDR3 is 14 residues long. The V gene's germline CDR1 is SGDLS and CDR2 YYNGEE. V dropped 0 bases and J dropped 7 bases, with 13 bases sitting between them. CDR3 loop: CASSVEALSSGYTF. CDR3 in DNA: TGTGCCAGCAGCGTAGAGGCGCTGTCTTCTGGCTACACCTTC.

Only a few counts were recorded for this clonotype. The V and J genes are TRBV5-1 and TRBJ2-3; 8 positions match TRBD2. The V gene's germline CDR1 is SGHRS and CDR2 YFSETQ. The J segment lost 0 bases and the V segment lost 0 bases, leaving 6 bases of the junction unmatched. This CDR3 has 17 amino acids. CDR3 amino acids: CASSLVSSGLSTDTQYF. CDR3 nucleotides: TGCGCCAGCAGCTTGGTTTCTAGCGGGCTAAGCACAGATACGCAGTATTTT.

Only a few counts were recorded for this clonotype. This chain connects TRBV2 to TRBJ2-4; 11 positions match TRBD1. This CDR3 spans 13 amino acids. Germline V lookup: CDR1 SNHLY, CDR2 FYNNEI. The junction had 8 bases not matched to a gene; V was cut back by 6 bases and J by 13 bases. The CDR3, as DNA: TGTGCCAGCAGGGGACAGGGGGACGGAGAGCAGTACTTC. Protein product: CASRGQGDGEQYF.

This chain uses TRBV5-1 with TRBJ2-1; 8 bases agree with TRBD2. The CDR3 extends over 18 amino acids. V gave up 3 bases and J gave up 3 bases; unmatched junction bases: 14. Germline-derived CDR1 and CDR2 are SGHRS and YFSETQ. This CDR3 is CASSWGIGSGAVYNEQFF. The CDR3 nucleotides are TGCGCCAGCAGCTGGGGTATAGGTAGCGGGGCGGTCTACAATGAGCAGTTCTTC.

The gene calls are TRBV9 and TRBJ1-4; D may be TRBD1 (5 bases). CDR3 length: 15 residues. Germline V gene data show CDR1 as SGDLS and CDR2 as YYNGEE. Trimming stripped 3 bases from V and 8 bases from J, with 17 bases between. The CDR3 reads CASSGTPGPREKLFF. CDR3 sequence (DNA): TGTGCCAGCAGCGGGACACCGGGACCGCGAGAAAAACTGTTTTTT.

The rearrangement joins TRBV4-1 to TRBJ2-1; D gene ambiguous. The ends were cut back, 1 base at V and 7 bases at J, with 14 bases in the middle. The V gene's germline CDR1 is MGHRA and CDR2 YSYEKL. The CDR3 consists of 15 residues. The CDR3 coding sequence is TGCGCCAGCAGCCAAGTCGAGTCTCCTCGGAATGAGCAGTTCTTC. Its translation is CASSQVESPRNEQFF.

In this sample, this clonotype turned up a few times. The chain combines TRBV29-1 with TRBJ1-2; TRBD1 matches 9 bases. CDR1 is SQVTM and CDR2 is ANQGSEA in the germline V gene. This CDR3 spans 16 amino acids. Unmatched junction bases numbered 11, after V lost 3 bases and J lost 3 bases. CDR3 region: CSVDHGRQGDHYGYTF. DNA of the CDR3: TGCAGCGTTGATCACGGCCGACAGGGGGATCACTATGGCTACACCTTC.

The chain is built from TRBV6-6 and TRBJ1-5, with a weak D call TRBD1 (6 bases). The CDR3 is 15 amino acids. V was pared by 5 bases and J by 0 bases, with 11 bases between. The germline CDR1 and CDR2 sequences are MNHNY and SVGAGI (reference sequence). Here the CDR3 reads CASSQRGGSNQPQHF. The CDR3 nucleotides read TGTGCCAGCAGTCAAAGAGGGGGTAGCAATCAGCCCCAGCATTTT.

This chain links TRBV5-1 with TRBJ2-4; D call uncertain. This CDR3 is 17 amino acids long. The ends were cut back, 1 base at V and 1 base at J, with 15 bases in the middle. The V gene's germline CDR1 is SGHRS and CDR2 YFSETQ. This CDR3 is CASSLQPGQAAKNIQYF. The CDR3 DNA follows: TGCGCCAGCAGCTTGCAACCGGGCCAAGCGGCCAAAAACATTCAGTACTTC.